The rows below give T cell receptor beta chains drawn from one sample of a study of cytomegalovirus exposure and HLA in healthy donors. The table came from immunoSEQ multiplex PCR; TCRdb's copy has only in-frame clones and leaves some out. The sample yields about 170,000 clones, about 82% seen once. The specimen sequenced was PBMCs. All receptors come from a young woman in good health and CMV-seronegative. Both conserved end residues are trimmed from each CDR3. The D gene is left open where the match is weak.

V	D	J	CDR3
TRBV7-9	NA	TRBJ2-5	SSQLQETQY
TRBV19	TRBD1	TRBJ1-1	ASSPGQENTEAF
TRBV19	NA	TRBJ2-1	ASSKQPLSYNEQF
TRBV5-5	NA	TRBJ2-6	ASRLLSGANVLT
TRBV28	NA	TRBJ2-1	ASSLKPYNEQF
TRBV2	NA	TRBJ2-7	ASSEGGGVNYEQY
TRBV19	NA	TRBJ1-3	ASRKGGVGNTIY
TRBV9	NA	TRBJ1-2	ASSPAEAYYGYT
TRBV7-9	NA	TRBJ1-3	SSSARQVSGNTIY
TRBV2	NA	TRBJ1-5	ASGYREQPQH
TRBV27	TRBD1	TRBJ2-3	ASSFGTGSRTDTQY
TRBV11-2	NA	TRBJ2-7	ASSLDEQGYEQY
TRBV7-7	NA	TRBJ2-1	ASSSTVYNEQF
TRBV20-1	NA	TRBJ1-2	SATANYGYT
TRBV6-5	NA	TRBJ2-5	ASSYSGGLGEQY
TRBV2	NA	TRBJ2-3	ASSVFLVGDTQY
TRBV5-1	NA	TRBJ2-7	ASSLELASNEQY
TRBV5-6	NA	TRBJ2-7	ASSSYFRVHEQY
TRBV15	NA	TRBJ1-5	ATTSTGRDSNQPQH
TRBV6-6	TRBD1	TRBJ2-5	ASSPTGEETQY
TRBV29-1	NA	TRBJ2-3	SARRLTGSTDTQY
TRBV19	NA	TRBJ2-1	ASSQRRSSYNEQF
TRBV5-6	NA	TRBJ1-5	ASSLNNNQPQH
TRBV28	NA	TRBJ2-7	ASSSSTPYEQY
TRBV27	TRBD2	TRBJ2-3	ASSLLADTDTQY
TRBV30	TRBD1	TRBJ1-3	AWSRGPEGNTIY
TRBV19	TRBD1	TRBJ2-1	ASRQGTGVYNEQF
TRBV7-9	TRBD2	TRBJ2-5	ASSFGQRGETQY
TRBV4-3	NA	TRBJ2-4	ASSQVGRAGIQY
TRBV12-5	NA	TRBJ2-5	ASGLGQQYQETQY
TRBV12-5	TRBD1	TRBJ2-1	ASVPGQAYNEQF
TRBV9	NA	TRBJ2-3	ASSVDGGSTDTQY
TRBV15	TRBD1	TRBJ1-1	ATSRDRGMNTEAF
TRBV10-3	NA	TRBJ2-2	AISDGSGSNTGELF
TRBV4-1	TRBD1	TRBJ2-1	ASSPGTGGVWDEQF
TRBV6-5	TRBD2	TRBJ2-7	ASSYSGLAGVHEQY
TRBV9	TRBD2	TRBJ2-7	ASSAGTSGTWSYEQY
TRBV7-6	TRBD2	TRBJ2-1	ASSSSGTSGNNEQF
TRBV5-1	TRBD2	TRBJ2-3	ASSLEPLGGSFADTQY
TRBV28	NA	TRBJ2-1	ASSDRSAASYNEQF
TRBV25-1	TRBD1	TRBJ2-4	ASSERTGGLNIQY
TRBV27	NA	TRBJ2-7	ASSRLVDRPTDEQY
TRBV6-4	TRBD1	TRBJ2-6	ASSERDRGSGANVLT
TRBV7-8	TRBD2	TRBJ2-1	ASSSTSGRANEQF
TRBV7-9	TRBD2	TRBJ2-1	ASSLAGTSVNEQF
TRBV4-1	NA	TRBJ1-6	ASSQQGLPGSPLH
TRBV7-6	NA	TRBJ2-7	ASSLVAGQSYEQY
TRBV6-1	TRBD2	TRBJ2-7	ASSEGVMGLAGGGRV
TRBV19	NA	TRBJ1-1	ASSRLNSDTEAF
TRBV12-5	NA	TRBJ2-7	ASGSGFLAYEQY